This TCR beta chain was identified in a study of blood T cell repertoires in COVID-19 (dated by TCRdb to the early 2020s). Study-wide context: Samples covering the acute and convalescent phases of COVID-19 were provided by collaborators in the United States, Italy and Spain. Where available, HLA class I and class II types were obtained from metadata supplied by the sample provider rather than from assay-based typing. The sample metadata nearly always contained a de-identified subject ID, COVID-19 status, age in years and sex. The prospective study material was composed of cDNA or gDNA derived from T cells, B-cell-depleted T cells, or PBMCs. The repertoires were released in a freely available public database intended as a resource for research on the immune response to SARS-CoV-2. Samples were obtained from the ongoing ImmuneRACE study (first 160 participants) and from about 1,300 subjects provided by 6 global collaborators. The dataset comprised deeply sampled blood TCRbeta repertoires from subjects exposed to, actively infected with, or recovered from COVID-19.

Broad study findings and their caveats: How much clinical and demographic metadata was included differed by source and by participant, and the metadata was provided uncurated.

Note on this clone: The clone's antigen remains unknown. Base qualities are not recorded, but no much larger clone differs from it by a single base.

TCRbeta CDR3 regions were amplified from genomic DNA by means of the immunoSEQ Assay, a bias-controlled multiplex PCR. On the authors' methods: The number of nucleated cells in each sample was estimated by amplification of reference gene primers within the assay. To quantify the absolute abundance of each unique TCRbeta CDR3 rearrangement, sequence reads were collapsed and filtered. Productive Simpson clonality was computed per sample as the square root of Simpson's diversity index over productive rearrangements. TCRdb holds this immuneACCESS table with in-frame rearrangements only. Some clones are missing; in checked studies, unresolved V genes explain under half, and the rest has no known cause. The DNA gave D and trimming, while V, J and clone size come from that table. This sample holds around 78,000 clones; approximately 85% were observed only once. The ten largest clones add up to around 40% of the sample.

The collaborating institutions used their own protocols to collect whole blood in K2EDTA tubes. Collaborator samples were shipped for TCRbeta analysis as frozen whole blood, isolated PBMCs, or DNA extracted from either sample type. This clonotype was obtained from a human donor in a cohort sampled during active COVID-19. Sequenced: peripheral blood.

The CDR3 reads as follows: CASSIRGGTGAYEQYF. The sequenced DNA is TGTGCCAGTAGTATAAGGGGAGGGACAGGGGCCTACGAGCAGTACTTC. The sequence links TRBV19 to TRBJ2-7; 10 of the junction bases match TRBD1. V is trimmed back by 2 bases and J by 2 bases, and the junction contains 6 bases that no gene match accounts for. Looking up the germline V gene (reference sequence) yields CDR1 LNHDA and CDR2 SQIVND. The CDR3 numbers 16 residues from cysteine through phenylalanine. Solely the CDR3 DNA is kept, with 48 bases framed from the first base.